This T cell receptor (beta chain) emerged from a study of T cells after posttransplantation cyclophosphamide. The data were produced by immunoSEQ multiplex PCR, yet TCRdb's version contains in-frame clones alone and is incomplete. The table shows about 16,000 clones, with roughly 94% occurring only once. Deletions cut 0 bases from V and 2 bases from J, with 10 bases between. The germline gives CDR1 SGHAT, CDR2 FQNNGV. This CDR3 contains 15 residues. The naive gate required viable CD3+CD4+ or CD3+CD8+ cells with CCR7+CD45RA+CD45RO-CD95-CD27+CD28+ phenotype. The V gene is TRBV11-2, the J gene TRBJ1-2; the D is unclear. Sequencing was done on a sample of naive CD4+ T cells sorted from blood. This receptor was obtained from a woman aged 50 to 60 in good health and a related stem cell transplant donor. Here the CDR3 reads CASSLDRLPNYGYTF. The CDR3 bases are TGTGCCAGCAGCTTAGACAGACTCCCCAACTATGGCTACACCTTC.